This TCR beta chain emerged from a study of cytomegalovirus exposure and HLA in healthy donors. The CDR3 covers 15 residues. Trimming cost V 3 bases and J 6 bases, with 16 bases left between them. Germline assignment: CDR1 SGHKS and CDR2 YYEKEE (reference sequence). The assay was immunoSEQ multiplex PCR, and TCRdb's table has in-frame clones only and misses some. Found here are roughly 60,000 clones, 92% of them singletons; the top ten hold around 1.2%. The receptor's source is a woman between 18 and 29 years old in good health and CMV-seronegative. The source material was PBMCs. V is TRBV5-5 and J is TRBJ2-4; possible D gene TRBD2, 6 bases. The CDR3 spells CASSSLGRAGNIQYF. The CDR3 coding sequence is TGTGCCAGCAGCTCGCTCGGGAGAGCTGGAAACATTCAGTACTTC.